The clone carrying this T cell receptor (beta chain) was observed a few times. The antigen is unknown. The sample comes from a study of regulatory T cells in long-lasting Graves disease. To make TCR beta libraries, researchers used iRepertoire HTBI primers and Arm-PCR of CDR3 regions. TCRdb re-derived calls from the multiplex PCR reads in MiXCR, one entry per CDR3 protein. The sample yields about 430,000 distinct CDR3 sequences, 21% seen once. General study points: There were preferences for TRBV28, TRBJ1-2 and TRBJ2-5 in persistent disease.

The CDR3 consists of 16 residues. Germline V CDR1 and CDR2: MNHEY, SMNVEV (reference sequence). V lost 1 base and J lost 7, with 17 bases in between. Time point specified: persistent/refractory GD, antithyroid drugs over 5 years with positive TRAb. Generation of the TCR library employed RNA extracted from PBMCs. By American Thyroid Association guidelines, Graves' disease was diagnosed in the cohort. The material was peripheral blood mononuclear cells (PBMCs), obtained when the disease was refractory, from a patient treated with antithyroid drugs. This sequence joins TRBV27 and TRBJ1-5, with a weak D call TRBD1 (6 bases). The receptor was isolated from a female donor with Graves disease. CDR3 sequence reads: CASSLLGPSGVQPQHF. Written as DNA, the CDR3 is TGTGCCAGCAGTTTATTGGGTCCCTCAGGGGTACAGCCCCAGCATTTT.